This TCR beta chain emerged from a study of neoadjuvant nivolumab and ipilimumab in lung cancer (dated by TCRdb to about 2020). Some background on the complete study: In the NEOSTAR trial, nivolumab was administered intravenously at 3 mg/kg on days 1, 15 and 29, and the combination arm also received ipilimumab 1 mg/kg on day 1 only. The major pathologic response (MPR) rate in the intention-to-treat population in each study arm was designated as the primary trial endpoint. The trial treated 40 to 45 patients with operable NSCLC: around 23 were randomized to nivolumab monotherapy and around 21 to nivolumab plus ipilimumab. TCR repertoires in pretherapy (baseline) peripheral blood were compared with TCR repertoires in tumors resected at surgery after neoadjuvant immune checkpoint blockade. Seven patients had matched pretherapy and resected tumor pairs analyzed, with four treated with nivolumab and three with nivolumab plus ipilimumab.

Paper-wide results and their limitations: Greater TCR richness and clonality were observed in resected tumors than in tumor-adjacent uninvolved lung, and increases were observed in more dual-therapy-treated tumors. A small number of samples underwent TCR sequencing. From pretherapy to surgery, increases in tumor T-cell richness and clonality were observed in three of three dual-therapy tumors but in only two of four nivolumab-treated tumors. There was no significant correlation between TCR clonality and pathologic tumor regression, and just a single major-pathologic-response sample was available for the clonality-regression analysis. Pretherapy blood TCR richness correlated positively with richness in tumors resected after neoadjuvant therapy (Spearman R of about 0.81).

The time point tag for this specimen amounts to: at surgical resection after neoadjuvant nivolumab +/- ipilimumab. The samples were taken from NEOSTAR, a phase 2 randomized trial in operable NSCLC that tested neoadjuvant nivolumab or nivolumab plus ipilimumab, followed by surgery. V is cut back by 4 bases and J by 0 bases, with 6 bases in the junction unmatched. Its CDR3 holds 16 amino acids, cysteine through phenylalanine. Left in the record is the CDR3 DNA by itself, 48 bases read in frame from the first base. As encoded in the germline V gene (reference sequence), CDR1 is SGHKS while CDR2 is YYEKEE. As regards this clone: No cognate antigen has been identified for it. No much larger clonotype is one base removed from it; base qualities were not supplied.

The method was the immunoSEQ multiplex PCR assay. The published analysis was carried out like this. Repertoires were summarized in terms of richness and clonality, and significantly expanded and contracted clones between pre- and post-therapy samples were identified. TCRdb took this table from immuneACCESS and kept in-frame rearrangements with V and J called. Such tables lack part of the clones; where checked against another copy, unresolved V genes explain under half of the gap, and the rest is unexplained. That table gives V, J and clone size, and the DNA gave D and trimming. The sample yields 30,000 to 35,000 clones; roughly 90% were counted once. The top ten hold around 2.2% of the sample.

The sequencing here drew on peripheral blood, taken after neoadjuvant nivolumab, alone or with ipilimumab, at or shortly before surgery. The clonotype was recovered from an adult with non-small cell lung cancer. This sequence uses TRBV5-5 and TRBJ2-4; 8 nucleotides in the junction match TRBD1. The DNA reads TGTGCCAGCAGCCATGGACAGGGCCTAGCCAAAAACATTCAGTACTTC. This yields the protein CASSHGQGLAKNIQYF. The entire variable domain, with the stretches around the CDR3 drawn from the reference TRBV5-5 and TRBJ2-4 proteins, is DAGVTQSPTHLIKTRGQQVTLRCSPISGHKSVSWYQQVLGQGPQFIFQYYEKEERGRGNFPDRFSARQFPNYSSELNVNALLLGDSALYLCASSHGQGLAKNIQYFGAGTRLSVL.